Listed below are T cell receptor beta chains from one sample, sequenced in a study of T-cell memory formation after mild COVID-19. A single record per CDR3 protein comes from TCRdb applying MiXCR to the 5' RACE reads. The table has around 310,000 distinct CDR3 sequences, 15% to 20% seen once. The sample taken for sequencing was PBMCs or a T cell subset sorted from them (not recorded which). These receptors were taken from a man between 18 and 35 years old who had mild COVID-19 (a few samples of this study predate the infection). Cell type and time point are not known. Each CDR3 is given without its conserved first and last residue. The order of the fields is CDR3 length, V gene, J gene, CDR3 protein.

>11|TRBV5-1|TRBJ1-1
ASSLDGGSEAF
>16|TRBV5-1|TRBJ2-5
ASSLLPAGTSGGETQY
>13|TRBV12-3/TRBV12-4|TRBJ1-2
ASSSYAQGNYGYT
>12|TRBV4-1|TRBJ2-5
ASSQGGLGETQY
>10|TRBV27|TRBJ1-1
ATVGWTTEAF
>13|TRBV12-3/TRBV12-4|TRBJ1-5
ASSLGSGGNQPQH
>12|TRBV18|TRBJ2-5
ASSPTSWQETQY
>12|TRBV5-5|TRBJ1-2
ASSPGQDGGGYT
>11|TRBV27|TRBJ1-4
ASTRAQGEKLF
>15|TRBV7-9|TRBJ2-7
ASSSTLLAGTSYEQY
>13|TRBV7-2|TRBJ1-5
ASSSPDRGDQPQH
>11|TRBV7-9|TRBJ2-1
ASSPTGDGTIF
>13|TRBV5-6|TRBJ2-5
ASSLGLAGVETQY
>11|TRBV7-2|TRBJ1-5
ASSLDDIQPQH
>17|TRBV7-2|TRBJ2-3
ASSSVSPRVAASTDTQY
>13|TRBV9|TRBJ2-7
ASSVELASHYEQY
>11|TRBV24-1|TRBJ1-4
ATSDFAGGKLF
>11|TRBV25-1|TRBJ2-1
ASTPGGYNEQF
>13|TRBV4-2|TRBJ1-1
ASSQAPTVNTEAF
>11|TRBV12-3/TRBV12-4|TRBJ1-1
ASSPRRYTEAF
>8|TRBV20-1|TRBJ1-2
SAPKGGYT
>11|TRBV20-1|TRBJ1-1
SALGQGDTEAF
>12|TRBV27|TRBJ2-2
ASSLRGSAGELF
>13|TRBV4-2|TRBJ2-2
ASSRDRDVTGELF
>12|TRBV12-3/TRBV12-4|TRBJ1-2
ASTRQQRNYGYT
>12|TRBV4-3|TRBJ2-7
ASSQLITWDEQY
>13|TRBV7-2|TRBJ2-3
ASSPERPGTDTQY
>11|TRBV3-1|TRBJ1-6
ASSAGGQSPLH
>13|TRBV4-2|TRBJ2-5
ASSPSVGRQETQY
>13|TRBV3-1|TRBJ2-7
ASSFQTGTGGEQY
>11|TRBV20-1|TRBJ2-3
SARGGGTDTQY
>10|TRBV21-1|TRBJ2-5
ASSLCQETQY
>13|TRBV27|TRBJ2-5
ASSPLGVGKETQY
>14|TRBV4-3|TRBJ2-5
ASSQDGATGDETQY
>13|TRBV11-1|TRBJ2-3
ASSSPGLVRDTQY
>14|TRBV10-3|TRBJ2-7
AISEPDTELTYEQY
>12|TRBV29-1|TRBJ1-1
SARTGTVNTEAF
>14|TRBV7-2|TRBJ1-2
ASSVPPGRANYGYT
>13|TRBV24-1|TRBJ2-6
ATSFGPSGANVLT
>13|TRBV5-1|TRBJ2-7
ASSTLAGGPDEQY
>14|TRBV6-2/TRBV6-3|TRBJ1-1
ASSYSRQGRDTEAF
>15|TRBV4-1|TRBJ2-3
ASSHARTGENTDTQY
>13|TRBV5-8|TRBJ2-1
ASSTGGWGAKEQF
>11|TRBV4-2|TRBJ2-1
ASSSGRGNEQF
>13|TRBV18|TRBJ2-3
ASSPLAGTSDTQY
>14|TRBV7-2|TRBJ2-1
ASSLESSVSYNEQF